This T cell receptor (beta chain) appears in the sequencing data of a study of T cells in Graves' hyperthyroidism and ophthalmopathy. This clonotype was counted many times. Antigen specificity is unknown. V shed 3 bases and J shed 6 bases, with 11 bases lying between them. The CDR3 length is 13 residues. Germline values: CDR1 SNHLY, CDR2 FYNNEI. RNA transcripts served as the template for amplifying TCR beta CDR3 regions. A first-round RT-PCR of the TCR CDR3 used the HTBI primer set. MiXCR was run by TCRdb on the multiplex PCR reads, yielding one entry per CDR3 protein. The table lists about 660,000 distinct CDR3 sequences, over 40% of them singletons, with approximately 6.8% in the top ten. Uncontrolled infection, other autoimmune disease, pregnancy and lactation each barred patients from inclusion. Clinicians diagnosed patients from clinical symptoms, serum thyroxine and TRAb, thyroid ultrasound and orbital computed tomography.

Broader study findings: Ophthalmopathy, as predicted by the model, came a median 6.5 months after the prediction. The blood repertoire included most of the expanded thyroid clonotypes above 0.001.

Material: peripheral blood or thyroid tissue (not recorded which). The TCR was taken from an adult man with Graves' disease, either hyperthyroidism or ophthalmopathy (not recorded which). The chain joins TRBV2 to TRBJ1-2, with D uncertain. CDR3 amino acids: CASSESEHDGYTF. The CDR3 DNA sequence: TGTGCCAGCAGTGAGTCAGAACACGATGGCTACACCTTC.